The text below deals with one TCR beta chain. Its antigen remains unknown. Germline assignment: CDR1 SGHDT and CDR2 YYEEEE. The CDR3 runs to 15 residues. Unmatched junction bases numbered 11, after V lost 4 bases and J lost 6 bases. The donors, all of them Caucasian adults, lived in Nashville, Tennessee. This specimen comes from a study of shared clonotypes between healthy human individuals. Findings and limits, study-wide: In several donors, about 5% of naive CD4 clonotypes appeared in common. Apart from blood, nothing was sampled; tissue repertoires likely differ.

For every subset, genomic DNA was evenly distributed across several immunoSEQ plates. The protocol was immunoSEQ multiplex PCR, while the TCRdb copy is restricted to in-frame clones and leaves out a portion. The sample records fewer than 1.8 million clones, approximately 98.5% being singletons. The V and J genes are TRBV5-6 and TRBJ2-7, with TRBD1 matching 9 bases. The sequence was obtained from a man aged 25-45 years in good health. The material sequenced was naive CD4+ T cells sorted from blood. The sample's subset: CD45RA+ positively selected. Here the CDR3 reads CASSKDTRTGVEQYF. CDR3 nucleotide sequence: TGTGCCAGCAGCAAGGACACTCGGACAGGGGTCGAGCAGTACTTC. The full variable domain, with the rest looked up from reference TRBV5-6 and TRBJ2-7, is DAGVTQSPTHLIKTRGQQVTLRCSPKSGHDTVSWYQQALGQGPQFIFQYYEEEERQRGNFPDRFSGHQFPNYSSELNVNALLLGDSALYLCASSKDTRTGVEQYFGPGTRLTVT.